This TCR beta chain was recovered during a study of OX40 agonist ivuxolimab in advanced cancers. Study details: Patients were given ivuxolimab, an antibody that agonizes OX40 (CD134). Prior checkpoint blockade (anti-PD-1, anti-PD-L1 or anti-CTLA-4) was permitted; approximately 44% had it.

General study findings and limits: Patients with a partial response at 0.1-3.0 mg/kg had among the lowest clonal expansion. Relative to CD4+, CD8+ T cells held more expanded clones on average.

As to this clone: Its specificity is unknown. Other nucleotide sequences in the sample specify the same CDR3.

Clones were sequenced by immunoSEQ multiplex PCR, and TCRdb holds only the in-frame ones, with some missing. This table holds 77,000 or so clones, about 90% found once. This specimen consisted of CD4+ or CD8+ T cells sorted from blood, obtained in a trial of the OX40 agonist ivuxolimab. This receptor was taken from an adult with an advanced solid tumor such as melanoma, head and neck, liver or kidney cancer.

CDR3: CASRPTSTDTQYF. Written as DNA, the CDR3 is TGTGCCAGCCGCCCTACGTCCACAGATACGCAGTATTTT. The chain recombines TRBV27 with TRBJ2-3; no definite D call. Trimming pared 8 bases from V and 2 bases from J, leaving 11 bases between. Germline V gene sequence: CDR1 MNHEY, CDR2 SMNVEV (reference sequence). This CDR3 has 13 residues.